The 20 T cell receptor beta chains below come from one sample, sequenced in a study of early T cells in non-severe SARS-CoV-2 infection. TCRdb called the 5' RACE reads again in MiXCR, with one record for every CDR3 protein. Of nearly 60,000 distinct CDR3 sequences in the sample, more than 9.5% were seen once. Sequenced: whole blood. These receptors all come from an adult who was a healthcare worker with PCR-confirmed SARS-CoV-2 infection or an uninfected control (not recorded which).

This clonotype turned up a few times. This chain connects TRBV9 to TRBJ1-1; 9 bases are shared with TRBD1. With 4 bases clipped from V and 5 bases from J, the junction kept 9 bases outside the gene matches. CDR1 is SGDLS, CDR2 YYNGEE, per germline. The CDR3 length is 15 residues. Here the CDR3 DNA reads TGTGCCAGCAGCCCTACGGGACAGGGAGAGACTGAAGCTTTCTTT. Translating it yields CASSPTGQGETEAFF.

The chain carries TRBV12-3 or TRBV12-4 and TRBJ1-5, with D hard to call. The V and J ends lost 3 bases and 9 bases respectively, with 9 bases between them. This CDR3 contains 12 residues. The chain's CDR3 is CASSLSSGPQHF. CDR3 nucleotides: TGTGCCAGCAGTTTGAGTTCGGGGCCCCAGCATTTT.

This clonotype has at least ten counts. The rearrangement links TRBV9 to TRBJ2-1; D may be TRBD2 (6 bases). The CDR3 has 14 residues. The germline V and J ends were trimmed by 3 bases and 3 bases, with 10 bases remaining between them. Germline V CDR1 and CDR2: SGDLS, YYNGEE. DNA of the CDR3: TGTGCCAGCAGCGAAAGGGACTTCTACAATGAGCAGTTCTTC. Its protein is CASSERDFYNEQFF. Looking up the rest from reference TRBV9 and TRBJ2-1 gives the full variable domain: DSGVTQTPKHLITATGQRVTLRCSPRSGDLSVYWYQQSLDQGLQFLIQYYNGEERAKGNILERFSAQQFPDLHSELNLSSLELGDSALYFCASSERDFYNEQFFGPGTRLTVL.

This clonotype was counted at least ten times. The rearrangement links TRBV5-4 to TRBJ2-3; unclear D gene. The CDR3 is 13 residues long. Germline CDR1 SGHNT, CDR2 YYREEE (reference sequence). Trimming removed 4 bases at V and 4 bases at J, with 10 bases between. CDR3 loop: CASSLINPDTQYF. The DNA of the CDR3 is TGTGCCAGCAGCCTCATAAACCCAGATACGCAGTATTTT.

This clonotype has a handful of counts. V usage is TRBV27 and J usage is TRBJ2-3, with no clear D. Trimming took 3 bases from V and 2 from J, leaving 9 bases between them. This CDR3 is 14 amino acids long. In germline, CDR1 is MNHEY, CDR2 SMNVEV (reference sequence). CDR3 sequence: CASSLSRVTDTQYF. CDR3 nucleotide sequence: TGTGCCAGCAGTTTGTCCAGAGTCACAGATACGCAGTATTTT.

J is TRBJ1-1 and V is TRBV20-1; D gene ambiguous. Between the trimmed V and J ends, which lost 5 bases and 11 bases, there was a span of 9 bases. Germline assignment: CDR1 DFQATT and CDR2 SNEGSKA (reference sequence). This CDR3 comprises 9 residues. The CDR3 bases are TGCAGTGCTTCCGTGAGGGCTTTCTTT. Amino acids: CSASVRAFF.

This chain uses TRBV5-1 with TRBJ2-2; D could derive from TRBD1 or TRBD2 (5 bases each). The CDR3 runs to 16 residues. Trimming took 0 bases from V and 0 from J, leaving 9 bases between them. Germline lookup yields CDR1 SGHRS and CDR2 YFSETQ. Here the CDR3 DNA reads TGCGCCAGCAGCTTGGTTGGGGGTTCGAACACCGGGGAGCTGTTTTTT. Its translation: CASSLVGGSNTGELFF.

The table lists this clonotype with many counts. Germline is not matched at one junction end, which may reflect a read error. V gene TRBV29-1 combines with J gene TRBJ1-1, with D possibly matching TRBD1 (6 bases). Germline lookup yields CDR1 SQVTM and CDR2 ANQGSEA. The length of the CDR3 is 11 residues. CDR3 amino acids: CSVRGNAEAFF. The DNA for the CDR3 is TGCAGCGTTAGGGGGAACGCTGAAGCTTTCTTT.

This clonotype showed up just a few times. The rearrangement joins TRBV11-2 to TRBJ2-7; 12 bases are a match to TRBD2. This CDR3 spans 16 amino acids. V lost 1 base, J lost 3 bases, and 4 bases stayed unmatched. In germline, CDR1 is SGHAT, CDR2 FQNNGV. Here the CDR3 reads CASSLGLAGDVYEQYF. CDR3 DNA: TGTGCCAGCAGCTTAGGACTAGCGGGAGACGTCTACGAGCAGTACTTC.

This clonotype was counted between two and nine times. The rearrangement links TRBV10-3 to TRBJ2-2; a possible D gene is TRBD1 (5 bases). This CDR3 region has 16 residues. V lost 6 bases and J 1 base, leaving 15 bases between the germline ends. Germline lookup yields CDR1 ENHRY and CDR2 SYGVKD. CDR3 in amino acids: CAIRPLLGENTGELFF. The CDR3 region has the DNA TGTGCCATCAGGCCTCTTTTAGGGGAGAACACCGGGGAGCTGTTTTTT.

This clonotype was recorded a few times. The chain joins TRBV12-3 or TRBV12-4 to TRBJ2-5; 10 bases are a match to TRBD1. The junction had 9 bases not matched to a gene; V was cut back by 8 bases and J by 6 bases. The CDR3 totals 14 residues. CDR3 amino acids: CASRTGGTIQTQYF. In DNA form, the CDR3 reads TGTGCCAGCCGGACAGGGGGGACCATCCAGACCCAGTACTTC.

This clonotype appeared a few times. The chain carries TRBV25-1 and TRBJ1-1, with D unclear. Germline V CDR1 and CDR2: MGHDK, SYGVNS. The CDR3 contains 13 residues. Trimming shortened V by 5 bases and J by 3 bases, and 10 bases separated the two germline ends. The CDR3 protein is CASSLQGHTEAFF. The CDR3 nucleotides are TGTGCCAGCAGTCTTCAAGGGCACACTGAAGCTTTCTTT.

This clonotype was recorded at least ten times. V gene TRBV12-3 or TRBV12-4 combines with J gene TRBJ2-7; tentative D call: TRBD1 (8 bases). V was shortened by 7 bases and J by 5 bases, with 18 bases between the two germline ends. The CDR3 runs to 14 residues. The CDR3 DNA sequence: TGTGCCAGCAACCTGGGGGGGACAGGCGACGAGCAGTACTTC. Translation gives CASNLGGTGDEQYF.

In its sample, this clonotype was seen many times. The chain employs TRBV30 and TRBJ1-2; TRBD1 aligns across 7 bases. The J segment lost 4 bases and the V segment lost 8 bases, leaving 10 bases of the junction unmatched. The CDR3 contains 13 residues. Germline-derived CDR1 and CDR2 are GTSNPN and SVGIG (reference sequence). CDR3 nucleotides: TGTGCCACGGCCTTCAGGGGGTTCTATGGCTACACCTTC. Translated, it gives CATAFRGFYGYTF.

At least ten counts were recorded for this clonotype. The chain has TRBV19 and TRBJ2-6; D unresolved. CDR1 is LNHDA and CDR2 is SQIVND in the germline V gene (reference sequence). The CDR3 length is 15 residues. V lost 7 bases, J lost 2 bases, and 12 bases lay in between. The CDR3 protein is CASTIVRTGANVLTF. The CDR3 DNA follows: TGTGCCAGTACCATTGTGCGGACTGGGGCCAACGTCCTGACTTTC.

This clonotype was counted only a few times. The rearrangement uses TRBV2 and TRBJ2-7; TRBD2 matches at 14 bases. Germline loops: CDR1 SNHLY, CDR2 FYNNEI. Unmatched junction bases numbered 13, after V lost 6 bases and J lost 6 bases. The CDR3 has 17 residues. CDR3 nucleotides: TGTGCCAGCAGCCCCGCCCTGGGACTAGCGGGGGAGGGCGAGCAGTACTTC. Its protein product is CASSPALGLAGEGEQYF.

The rearrangement links TRBV4-2 to TRBJ1-2; D perhaps matches TRBD1 (6 bases). Germline values: CDR1 LGHNA, CDR2 YNFKEQ. This CDR3 contains 14 residues. The V end was cut by 1 base, the J end by 8 bases, with 14 bases between. The CDR3 protein is CASSQVRDIWGYTF. CDR3 coding DNA: TGTGCCAGCAGCCAAGTCCGGGACATCTGGGGCTACACCTTC.

At least ten counts were recorded for this clonotype. The rearrangement joins TRBV7-3 to TRBJ1-2; D might be TRBD1 (6 bases). CDR3 size: 17 residues. Looked up from germline, CDR1 is SGHTA and CDR2 is FQGTGA. The V end was cut by 1 base, the J end by 5 bases, with 20 bases between. CDR3 in amino acids: CASSLRGGGTSGYGYTF. In nucleotides, the CDR3 is TGTGCCAGCAGCTTAAGGGGAGGGGGAACCTCTGGATATGGCTACACCTTC.

This clonotype came up a few times. V gene TRBV18 combines with J gene TRBJ1-2; D gene uncertain. The CDR3 has 14 residues. With 3 bases removed from V and 7 bases from J, the gap between germline ends came to 15 bases. Germline V gene sequence: CDR1 KGHSH, CDR2 LQKENI. Written as DNA, the CDR3 is TGTGCCAGCTCACCCCTGGAACATTCTTCTGGCTACACCTTC. This gives the protein CASSPLEHSSGYTF.

This clonotype was found many times. The chain recombines TRBV2 with TRBJ2-5; D might be TRBD2 (5 bases). The germline V gene has CDR1 SNHLY and CDR2 FYNNEI. There are 15 residues in the CDR3. V shed 8 bases and J shed 3 bases, with 19 bases lying between them. The CDR3 DNA reads as TGTGCCAGCGTCAGCCTCGGGGAAGGAAAAGAGACCCAGTACTTC. Residues: CASVSLGEGKETQYF.